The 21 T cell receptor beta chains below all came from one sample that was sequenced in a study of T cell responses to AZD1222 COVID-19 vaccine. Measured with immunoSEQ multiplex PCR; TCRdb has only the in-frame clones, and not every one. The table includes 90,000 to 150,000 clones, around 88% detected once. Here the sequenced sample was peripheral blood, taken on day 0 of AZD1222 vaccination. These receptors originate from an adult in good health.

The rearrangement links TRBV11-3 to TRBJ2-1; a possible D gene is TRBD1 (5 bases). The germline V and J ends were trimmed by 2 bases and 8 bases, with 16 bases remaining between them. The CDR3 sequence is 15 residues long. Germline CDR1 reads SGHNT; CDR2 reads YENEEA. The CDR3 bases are TGTGCCAGCAGCTTAACCCCCCAAGACAGTCATGAGCAGTTCTTC. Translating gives CASSLTPQDSHEQFF.

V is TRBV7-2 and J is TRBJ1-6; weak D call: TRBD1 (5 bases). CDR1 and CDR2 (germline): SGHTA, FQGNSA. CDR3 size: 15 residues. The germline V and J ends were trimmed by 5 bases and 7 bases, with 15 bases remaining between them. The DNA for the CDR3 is TGTGCCAGCAGCCCCCTTGGGACGAAGAATTCACCCCTCCACTTT. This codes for CASSPLGTKNSPLHF.

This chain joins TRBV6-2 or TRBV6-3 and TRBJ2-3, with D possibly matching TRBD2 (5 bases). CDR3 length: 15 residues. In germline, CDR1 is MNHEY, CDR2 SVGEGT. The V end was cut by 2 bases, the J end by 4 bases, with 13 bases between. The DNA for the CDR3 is TGTGCCAGCAGTTACCTAGGGTCTAGCTCAGATACGCAGTATTTT. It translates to CASSYLGSSSDTQYF.

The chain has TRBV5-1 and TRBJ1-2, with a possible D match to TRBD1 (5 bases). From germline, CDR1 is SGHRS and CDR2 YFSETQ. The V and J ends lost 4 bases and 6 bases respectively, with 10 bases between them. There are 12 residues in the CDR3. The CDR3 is CASSPRGDGYTF. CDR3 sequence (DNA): TGCGCCAGCAGCCCCCGAGGGGATGGCTACACCTTC.

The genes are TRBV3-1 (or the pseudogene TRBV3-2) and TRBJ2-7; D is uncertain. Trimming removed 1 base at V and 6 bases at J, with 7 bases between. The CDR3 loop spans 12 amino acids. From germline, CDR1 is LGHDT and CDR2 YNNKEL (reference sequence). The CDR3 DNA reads TGTGCCAGCAGCCAAGTAGTGGGCGAGCAGTACTTC. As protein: CASSQVVGEQYF.

The CDR3 loop is CASSLRGQGTGELFF. The CDR3 DNA reads as TGTGCCAGCAGCCTTAGAGGGCAAGGGACCGGGGAGCTGTTTTTT. The chain employs TRBV9 and TRBJ2-2; perhaps TRBD2 as D (5 bases). Between the trimmed V and J ends, which lost 4 bases and 5 bases, there was a span of 15 bases. CDR3 length: 15 residues. Germline CDR1 reads SGDLS; CDR2 reads YYNGEE.

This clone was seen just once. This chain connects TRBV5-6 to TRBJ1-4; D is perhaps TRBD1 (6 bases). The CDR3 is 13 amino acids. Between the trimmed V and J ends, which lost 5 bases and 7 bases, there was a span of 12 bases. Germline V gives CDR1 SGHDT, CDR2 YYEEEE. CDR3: CASSRGRGEKLFF. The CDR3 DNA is TGTGCCAGCAGTCGGGGGCGTGGTGAAAAACTGTTTTTT. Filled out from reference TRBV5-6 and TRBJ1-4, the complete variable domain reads DAGVTQSPTHLIKTRGQQVTLRCSPKSGHDTVSWYQQALGQGPQFIFQYYEEEERQRGNFPDRFSGHQFPNYSSELNVNALLLGDSALYLCASSRGRGEKLFFGSGTQLSVL.

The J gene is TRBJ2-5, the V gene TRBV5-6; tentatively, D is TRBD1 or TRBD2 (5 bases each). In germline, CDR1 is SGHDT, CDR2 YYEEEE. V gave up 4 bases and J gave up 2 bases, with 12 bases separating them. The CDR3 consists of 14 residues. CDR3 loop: CASSPGPLQETQYF. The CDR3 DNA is TGTGCCAGCAGCCCGGGACCCTTACAAGAGACCCAGTACTTC.

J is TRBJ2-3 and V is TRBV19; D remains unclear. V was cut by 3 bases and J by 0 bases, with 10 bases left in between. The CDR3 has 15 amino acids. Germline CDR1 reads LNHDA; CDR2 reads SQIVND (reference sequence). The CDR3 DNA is TGTGCCAGTAGTATGTACAGCTCTAGCACAGATACGCAGTATTTT. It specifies CASSMYSSSTDTQYF.

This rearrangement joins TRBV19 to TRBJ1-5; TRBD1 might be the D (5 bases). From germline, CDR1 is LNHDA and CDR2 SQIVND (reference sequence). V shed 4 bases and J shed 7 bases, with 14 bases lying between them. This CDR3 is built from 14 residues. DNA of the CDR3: TGTGCCAGTAGTAGGGCAGGGAGAGAACAGCCCCAGCATTTT. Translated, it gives CASSRAGREQPQHF.

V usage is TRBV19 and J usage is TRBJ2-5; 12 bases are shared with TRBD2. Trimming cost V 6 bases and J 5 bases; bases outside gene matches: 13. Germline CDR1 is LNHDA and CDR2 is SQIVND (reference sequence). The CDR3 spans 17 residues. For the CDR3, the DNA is TGTGCCAGTAGGAGGTTGGCTAGCGGGGGGGCCCAGGAGACCCAGTACTTC. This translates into CASRRLASGGAQETQYF.

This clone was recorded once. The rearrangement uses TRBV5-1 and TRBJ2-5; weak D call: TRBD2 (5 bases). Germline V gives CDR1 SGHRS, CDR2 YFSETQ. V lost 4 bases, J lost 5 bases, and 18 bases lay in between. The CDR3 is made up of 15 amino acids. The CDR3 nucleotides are TGCGCCAGCAGCGGAACGCCTGACGCTAGCGAGACCCAGTACTTC. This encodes CASSGTPDASETQYF.

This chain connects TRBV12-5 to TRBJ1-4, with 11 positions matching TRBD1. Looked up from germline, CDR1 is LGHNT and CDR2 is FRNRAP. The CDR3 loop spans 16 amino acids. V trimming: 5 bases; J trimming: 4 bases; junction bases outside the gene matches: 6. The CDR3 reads CASGGGDRGFNEKLFF. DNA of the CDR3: TGTGCTAGTGGTGGAGGGGACAGGGGGTTTAATGAAAAACTGTTTTTT.

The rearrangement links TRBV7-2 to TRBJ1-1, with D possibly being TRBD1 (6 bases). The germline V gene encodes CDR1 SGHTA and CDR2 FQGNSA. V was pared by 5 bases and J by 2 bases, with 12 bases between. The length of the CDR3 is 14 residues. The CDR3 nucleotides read TGTGCCAGCAGCCTAGGTGGGGGCAACACTGAAGCTTTCTTT. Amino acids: CASSLGGGNTEAFF.

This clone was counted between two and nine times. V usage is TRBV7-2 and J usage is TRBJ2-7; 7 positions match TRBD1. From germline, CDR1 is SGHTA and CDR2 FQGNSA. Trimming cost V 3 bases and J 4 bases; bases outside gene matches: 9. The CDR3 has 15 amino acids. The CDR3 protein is CASSFYGTDQYEQYF. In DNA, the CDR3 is TGTGCCAGCAGCTTCTACGGGACAGACCAGTACGAGCAGTACTTC.

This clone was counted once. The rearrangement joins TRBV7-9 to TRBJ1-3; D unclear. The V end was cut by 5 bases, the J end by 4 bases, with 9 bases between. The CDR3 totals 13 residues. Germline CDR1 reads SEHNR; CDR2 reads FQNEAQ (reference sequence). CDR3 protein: CASSPGFGNTIYF. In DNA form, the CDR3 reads TGTGCCAGCAGCCCTGGGTTCGGAAACACCATATATTTT.

The CDR3, as DNA: TGTGCCAGCTCACCCGACAGGGTAGGTGATCAGCCCCAGCATTTT. This gives the protein CASSPDRVGDQPQHF. The rearrangement links TRBV18 to TRBJ1-5, with 7 positions matching TRBD1. CDR3 length: 15 residues. The germline gives CDR1 KGHSH, CDR2 LQKENI. V lost 3 bases and J lost 5; bases outside the gene matches: 7.

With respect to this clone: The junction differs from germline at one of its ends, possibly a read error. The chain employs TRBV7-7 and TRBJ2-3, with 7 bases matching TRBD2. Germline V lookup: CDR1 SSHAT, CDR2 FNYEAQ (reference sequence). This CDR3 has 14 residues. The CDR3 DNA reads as TGTGCTAGCAGCTTCGGGGGGTGGGCAGATACGCAGTATTTT. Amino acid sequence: CASSFGGWADTQYF.

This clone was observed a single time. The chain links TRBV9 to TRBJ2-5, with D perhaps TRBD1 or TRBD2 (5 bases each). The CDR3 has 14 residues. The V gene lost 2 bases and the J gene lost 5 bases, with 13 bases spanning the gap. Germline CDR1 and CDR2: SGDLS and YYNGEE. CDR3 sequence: CASSVYGALETQYF. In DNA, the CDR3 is TGTGCCAGCAGCGTTTACGGGGCTTTGGAGACCCAGTACTTC.

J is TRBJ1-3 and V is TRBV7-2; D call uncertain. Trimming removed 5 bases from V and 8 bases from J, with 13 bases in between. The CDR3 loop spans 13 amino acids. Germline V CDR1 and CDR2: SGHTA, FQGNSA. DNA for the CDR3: TGTGCCAGCAGCCTCCAAAGGGCGGACACCATATATTTT. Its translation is CASSLQRADTIYF.

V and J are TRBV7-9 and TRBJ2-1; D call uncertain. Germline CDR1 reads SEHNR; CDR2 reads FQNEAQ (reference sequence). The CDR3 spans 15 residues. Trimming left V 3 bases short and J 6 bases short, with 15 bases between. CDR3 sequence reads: CASSLRPPVTNEQFF. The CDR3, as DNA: TGTGCCAGCAGCTTGAGGCCCCCAGTAACCAATGAGCAGTTCTTC.